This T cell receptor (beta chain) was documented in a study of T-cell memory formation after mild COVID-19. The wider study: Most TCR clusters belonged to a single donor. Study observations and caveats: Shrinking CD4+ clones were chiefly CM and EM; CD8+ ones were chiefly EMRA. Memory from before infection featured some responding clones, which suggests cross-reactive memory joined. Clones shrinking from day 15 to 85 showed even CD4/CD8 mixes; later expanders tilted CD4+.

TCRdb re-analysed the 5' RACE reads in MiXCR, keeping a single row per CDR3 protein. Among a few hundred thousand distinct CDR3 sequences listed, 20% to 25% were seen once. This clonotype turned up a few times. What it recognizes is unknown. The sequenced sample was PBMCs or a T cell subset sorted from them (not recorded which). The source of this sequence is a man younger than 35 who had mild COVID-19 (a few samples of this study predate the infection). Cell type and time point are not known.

In DNA, the CDR3 is TGTGCCAGCAGCTCGGACGGGAACACCGGGGAGCTGTTTTTT. It specifies CASSSDGNTGELFF. V is TRBV7-2 and J is TRBJ2-2; D uncertain. The V and J ends lost 4 bases and 1 base respectively, with 7 bases between them. The CDR3 totals 14 residues. Germline V gene sequence: CDR1 SGHTA, CDR2 FQGNSA.